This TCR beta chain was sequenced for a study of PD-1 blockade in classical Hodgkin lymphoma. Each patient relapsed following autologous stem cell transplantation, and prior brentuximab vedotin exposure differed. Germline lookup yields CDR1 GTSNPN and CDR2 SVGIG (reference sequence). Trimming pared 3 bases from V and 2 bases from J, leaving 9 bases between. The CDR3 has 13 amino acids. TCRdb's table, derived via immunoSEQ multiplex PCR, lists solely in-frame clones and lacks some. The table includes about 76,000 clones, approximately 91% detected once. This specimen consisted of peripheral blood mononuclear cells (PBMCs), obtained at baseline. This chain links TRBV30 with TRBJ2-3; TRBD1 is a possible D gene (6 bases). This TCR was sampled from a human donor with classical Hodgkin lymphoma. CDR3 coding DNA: TGTGCCTGGAGCGGGACATACACAGATACGCAGTATTTT. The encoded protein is CAWSGTYTDTQYF. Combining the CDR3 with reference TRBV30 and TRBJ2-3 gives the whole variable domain SQTIHQWPATLVQPVGSPLSLECTVEGTSNPNLYWYRQAAGRGLQLLFYSVGIGQISSEVPQNLSASRPQDRQFILSSKKLLLSDSGFYLCAWSGTYTDTQYFGPGTRLTVL.